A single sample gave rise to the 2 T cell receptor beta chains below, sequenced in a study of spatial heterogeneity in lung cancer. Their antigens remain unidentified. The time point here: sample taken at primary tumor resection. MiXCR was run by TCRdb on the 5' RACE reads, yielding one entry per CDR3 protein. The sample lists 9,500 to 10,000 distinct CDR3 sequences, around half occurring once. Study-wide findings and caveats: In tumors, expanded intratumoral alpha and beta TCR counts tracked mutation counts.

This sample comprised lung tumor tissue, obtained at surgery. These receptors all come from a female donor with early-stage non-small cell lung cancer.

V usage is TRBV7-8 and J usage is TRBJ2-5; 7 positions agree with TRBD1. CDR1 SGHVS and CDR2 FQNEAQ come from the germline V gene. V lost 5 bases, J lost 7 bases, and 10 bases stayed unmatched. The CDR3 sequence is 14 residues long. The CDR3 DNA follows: TGTGCCAGCAGCAACCCCACAGGGGCCGGGACCCAGTACTTC. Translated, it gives CASSNPTGAGTQYF. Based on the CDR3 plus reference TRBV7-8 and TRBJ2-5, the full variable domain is GAGVSQSPRYKVAKRGQDVALRCDPISGHVSLFWYQQALGQGPEFLTYFQNEAQLDKSGLPSDRFFAERPEGSVSTLKIQRTQQEDSAVYLCASSNPTGAGTQYFGPGTRLLVL.

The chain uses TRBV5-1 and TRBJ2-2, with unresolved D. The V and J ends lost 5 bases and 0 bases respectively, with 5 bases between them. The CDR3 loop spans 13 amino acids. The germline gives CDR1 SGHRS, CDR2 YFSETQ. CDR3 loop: CASRTTNTGELFF. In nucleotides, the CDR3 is TGCGCCAGCAGGACAACGAACACCGGGGAGCTGTTTTTT. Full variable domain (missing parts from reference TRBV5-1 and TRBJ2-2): KAGVTQTPRYLIKTRGQQVTLSCSPISGHRSVSWYQQTPGQGLQFLFEYFSETQRNKGNFPGRFSGRQFSNSRSEMNVSTLELGDSALYLCASRTTNTGELFFGEGSRLTVL.